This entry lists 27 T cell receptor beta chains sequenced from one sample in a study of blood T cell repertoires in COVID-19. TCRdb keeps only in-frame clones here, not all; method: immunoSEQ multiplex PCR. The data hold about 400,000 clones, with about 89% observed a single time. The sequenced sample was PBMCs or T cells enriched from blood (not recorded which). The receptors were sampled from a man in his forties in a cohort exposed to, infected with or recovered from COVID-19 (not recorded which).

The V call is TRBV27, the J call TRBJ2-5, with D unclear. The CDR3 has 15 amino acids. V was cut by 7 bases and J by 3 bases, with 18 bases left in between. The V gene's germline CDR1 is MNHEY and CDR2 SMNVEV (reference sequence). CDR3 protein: CASTVGPRSEETQYF. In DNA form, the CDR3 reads TGTGCCAGCACCGTTGGGCCCCGTTCGGAAGAGACCCAGTACTTC.

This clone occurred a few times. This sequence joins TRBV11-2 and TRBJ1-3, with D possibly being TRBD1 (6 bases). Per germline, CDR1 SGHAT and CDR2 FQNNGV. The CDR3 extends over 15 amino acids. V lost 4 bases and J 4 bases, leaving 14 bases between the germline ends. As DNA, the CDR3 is TGTGCCAGCAGCTCAAATACCGGGACAGGAAACACCATATATTTT. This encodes CASSSNTGTGNTIYF.

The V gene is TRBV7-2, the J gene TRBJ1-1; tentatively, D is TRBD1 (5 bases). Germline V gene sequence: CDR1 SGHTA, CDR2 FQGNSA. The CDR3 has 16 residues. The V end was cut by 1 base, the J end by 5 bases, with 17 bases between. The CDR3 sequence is CASSLEKVREFTEAFF. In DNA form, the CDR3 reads TGTGCCAGCAGCTTAGAGAAGGTCAGGGAATTTACTGAAGCTTTCTTT.

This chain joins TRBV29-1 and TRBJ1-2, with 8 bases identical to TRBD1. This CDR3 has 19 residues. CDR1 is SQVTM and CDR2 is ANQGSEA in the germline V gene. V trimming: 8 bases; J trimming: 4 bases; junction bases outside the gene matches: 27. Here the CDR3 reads CSTNPPTGTGLSFGYGYTF. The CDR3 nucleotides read TGCAGCACCAACCCGCCTACCGGGACAGGTCTTTCATTCGGCTATGGCTACACCTTC.

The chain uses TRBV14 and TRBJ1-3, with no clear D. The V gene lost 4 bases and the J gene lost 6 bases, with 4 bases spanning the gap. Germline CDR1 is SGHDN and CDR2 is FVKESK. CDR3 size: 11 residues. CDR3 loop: CASSLLNTIYF. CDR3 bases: TGTGCCAGCAGCCTCCTAAACACCATATATTTT.

The CDR3 here is CASSLARQGARMDTQYF. CDR3 DNA: TGTGCCAGCAGCTTGGCCAGGCAGGGGGCGCGTATGGATACGCAGTATTTT. The V call is TRBV5-4, the J call TRBJ2-3; TRBD1 matches 8 bases. V gave up 0 bases and J gave up 6 bases; unmatched junction bases: 12. The CDR3 covers 17 residues. Germline V lookup: CDR1 SGHNT, CDR2 YYREEE (reference sequence).

CDR3 nucleotides: TGTGCCAGCAACCGGGAGGGGACAGCCTATGGCTACACCTTC. Amino acid sequence: CASNREGTAYGYTF. V is TRBV6-5 and J is TRBJ1-2, with 7 positions matching TRBD1. The CDR3 sequence is 14 residues long. The V and J ends lost 7 bases and 4 bases, in that order; junction bases with no gene match: 9. CDR1 MNHEY and CDR2 SVGAGI come from the germline V gene.

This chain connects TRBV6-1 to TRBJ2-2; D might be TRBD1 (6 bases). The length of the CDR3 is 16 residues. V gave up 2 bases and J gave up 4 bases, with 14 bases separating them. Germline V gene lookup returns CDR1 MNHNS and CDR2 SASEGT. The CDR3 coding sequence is TGTGCCAGCAGTGAAATTAGCACAGGGCCCACCGGGGAGCTGTTTTTT. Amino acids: CASSEISTGPTGELFF.

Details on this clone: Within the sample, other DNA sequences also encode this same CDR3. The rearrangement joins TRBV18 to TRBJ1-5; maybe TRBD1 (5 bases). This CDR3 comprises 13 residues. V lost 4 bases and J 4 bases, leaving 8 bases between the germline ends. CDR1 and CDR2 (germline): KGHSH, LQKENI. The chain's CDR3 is CASSRGQNQPQHF. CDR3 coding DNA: TGTGCCAGCTCACGGGGCCAAAATCAGCCCCAGCATTTT.

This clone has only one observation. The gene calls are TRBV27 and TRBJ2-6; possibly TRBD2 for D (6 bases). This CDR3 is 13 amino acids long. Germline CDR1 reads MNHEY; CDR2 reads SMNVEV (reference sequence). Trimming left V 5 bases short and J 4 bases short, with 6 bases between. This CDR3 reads CASSGRGANVLTF. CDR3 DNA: TGTGCCAGCAGTGGGAGGGGGGCCAACGTCCTGACTTTC.

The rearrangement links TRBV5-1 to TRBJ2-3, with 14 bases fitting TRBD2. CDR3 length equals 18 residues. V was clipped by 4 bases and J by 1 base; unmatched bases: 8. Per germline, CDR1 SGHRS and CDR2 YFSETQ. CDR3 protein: CASSLGLAGVGGTDTQYF. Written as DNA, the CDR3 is TGCGCCAGCAGCCTGGGACTAGCGGGAGTAGGTGGCACAGATACGCAGTATTTT.

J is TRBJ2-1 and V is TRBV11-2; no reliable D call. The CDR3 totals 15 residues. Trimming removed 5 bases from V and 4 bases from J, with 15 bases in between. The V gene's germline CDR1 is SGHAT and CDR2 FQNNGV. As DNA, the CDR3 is TGTGCCAGCAGCGGTGGGCTGGAAGGTTACAATGAGCAGTTCTTC. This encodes CASSGGLEGYNEQFF.

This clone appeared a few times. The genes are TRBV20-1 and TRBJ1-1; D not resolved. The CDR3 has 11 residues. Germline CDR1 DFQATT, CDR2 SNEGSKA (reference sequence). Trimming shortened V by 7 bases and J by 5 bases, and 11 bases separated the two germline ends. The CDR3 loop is CSGPARTEAFF. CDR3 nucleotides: TGCAGTGGACCAGCGCGAACTGAAGCTTTCTTT.

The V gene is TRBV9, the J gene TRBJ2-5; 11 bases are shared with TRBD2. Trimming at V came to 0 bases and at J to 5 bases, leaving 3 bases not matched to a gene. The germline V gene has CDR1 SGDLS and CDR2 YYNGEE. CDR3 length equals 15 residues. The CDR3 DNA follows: TGTGCCAGCAGCGTAGGGGCTAGCGGGGGGGAGACCCAGTACTTC. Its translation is CASSVGASGGETQYF.

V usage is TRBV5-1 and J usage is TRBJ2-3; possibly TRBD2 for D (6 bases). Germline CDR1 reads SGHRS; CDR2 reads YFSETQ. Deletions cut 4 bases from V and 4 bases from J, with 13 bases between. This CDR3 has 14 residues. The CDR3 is CASSTGTLPDTQYF. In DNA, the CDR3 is TGCGCCAGCAGCACCGGGACTCTACCAGATACGCAGTATTTT. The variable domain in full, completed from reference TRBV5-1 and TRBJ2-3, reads KAGVTQTPRYLIKTRGQQVTLSCSPISGHRSVSWYQQTPGQGLQFLFEYFSETQRNKGNFPGRFSGRQFSNSRSEMNVSTLELGDSALYLCASSTGTLPDTQYFGPGTRLTVL.

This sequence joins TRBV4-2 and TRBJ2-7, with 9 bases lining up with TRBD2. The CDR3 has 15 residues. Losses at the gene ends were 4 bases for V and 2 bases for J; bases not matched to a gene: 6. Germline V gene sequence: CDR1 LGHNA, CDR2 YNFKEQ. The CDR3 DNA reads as TGTGCCAGCAGCCCTGCTAGCGGGACCGCCTACGAGCAGTACTTC. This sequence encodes CASSPASGTAYEQYF.

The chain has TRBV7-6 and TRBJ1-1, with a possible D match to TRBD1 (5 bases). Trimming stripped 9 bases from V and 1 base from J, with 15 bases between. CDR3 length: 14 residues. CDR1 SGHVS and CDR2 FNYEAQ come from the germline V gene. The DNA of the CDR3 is TGTGCCAGTACGACAGCGAATGGGAACACTGAAGCTTTCTTT. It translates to CASTTANGNTEAFF. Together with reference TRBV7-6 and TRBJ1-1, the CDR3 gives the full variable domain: GAGVSQSPRYKVTKRGQDVALRCDPISGHVSLYWYRQALGQGPEFLTYFNYEAQQDKSGLPNDRFSAERPEGSISTLTIQRTEQRDSAMYRCASTTANGNTEAFFGQGTRLTVV.

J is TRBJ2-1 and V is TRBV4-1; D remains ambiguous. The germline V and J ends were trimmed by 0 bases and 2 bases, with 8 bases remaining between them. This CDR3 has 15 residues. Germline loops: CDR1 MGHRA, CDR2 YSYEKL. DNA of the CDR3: TGCGCCAGCAGCCAAGACAGGCCTACCTACAATGAGCAGTTCTTC. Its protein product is CASSQDRPTYNEQFF.

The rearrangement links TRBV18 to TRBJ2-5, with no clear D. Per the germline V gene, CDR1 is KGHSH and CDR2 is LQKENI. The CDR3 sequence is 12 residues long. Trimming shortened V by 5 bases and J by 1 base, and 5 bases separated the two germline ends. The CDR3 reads CASSALQETQYF. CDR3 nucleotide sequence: TGTGCCAGCTCAGCGCTCCAAGAGACCCAGTACTTC.

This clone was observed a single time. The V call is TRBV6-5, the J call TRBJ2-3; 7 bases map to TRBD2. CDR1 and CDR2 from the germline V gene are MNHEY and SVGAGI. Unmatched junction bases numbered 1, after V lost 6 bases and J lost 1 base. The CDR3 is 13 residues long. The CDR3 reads CASRSGGTDTQYF. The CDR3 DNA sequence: TGTGCCAGCAGAAGCGGGGGCACAGATACGCAGTATTTT.

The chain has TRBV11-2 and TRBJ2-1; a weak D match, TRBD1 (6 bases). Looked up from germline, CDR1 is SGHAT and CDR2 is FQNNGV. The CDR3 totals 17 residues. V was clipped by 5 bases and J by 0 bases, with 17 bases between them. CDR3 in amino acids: CASSPVGTRSSYNEQFF. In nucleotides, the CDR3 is TGTGCCAGCAGCCCCGTGGGGACAAGGAGCTCCTACAATGAGCAGTTCTTC.

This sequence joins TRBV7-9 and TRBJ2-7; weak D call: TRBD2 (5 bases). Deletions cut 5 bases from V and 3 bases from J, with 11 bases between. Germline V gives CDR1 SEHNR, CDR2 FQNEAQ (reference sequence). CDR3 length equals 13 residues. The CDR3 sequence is CASSLQRNYEQYF. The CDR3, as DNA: TGTGCCAGCAGCCTGCAGCGGAACTACGAGCAGTACTTC.

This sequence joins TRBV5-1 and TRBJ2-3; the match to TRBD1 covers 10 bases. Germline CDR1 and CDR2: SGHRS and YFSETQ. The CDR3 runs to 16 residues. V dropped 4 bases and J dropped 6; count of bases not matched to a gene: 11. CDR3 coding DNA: TGCGCCAGCAGCGGGGGGACAGGGGATATTGAGGATACGCAGTATTTT. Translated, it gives CASSGGTGDIEDTQYF.

The chain's CDR3 is CASSQQAEAFF. In DNA form, the CDR3 reads TGTGCCAGCTCTCAGCAGGCTGAAGCTTTCTTT. V and J are TRBV18 and TRBJ1-1; D is unclear. Deletions cut 6 bases from V and 6 bases from J, with 8 bases between. The CDR3 has 11 amino acids. CDR1 and CDR2 from the germline V gene are KGHSH and LQKENI. Full variable domain (outside the CDR3, taken from reference TRBV18 and TRBJ1-1): NAGVMQNPRHLVRRRGQEARLRCSPMKGHSHVYWYRQLPEEGLKFMVYLQKENIIDESGMPKERFSAEFPKEGPSILRIQQVVRGDSAAYFCASSQQAEAFFGQGTRLTVV.

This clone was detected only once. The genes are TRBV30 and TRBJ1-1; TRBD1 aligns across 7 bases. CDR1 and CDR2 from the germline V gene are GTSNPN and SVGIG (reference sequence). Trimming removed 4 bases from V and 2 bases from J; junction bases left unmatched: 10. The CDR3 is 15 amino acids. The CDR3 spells CAWNIRLGGNTEAFF. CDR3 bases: TGTGCCTGGAACATACGATTAGGGGGCAACACTGAAGCTTTCTTT.

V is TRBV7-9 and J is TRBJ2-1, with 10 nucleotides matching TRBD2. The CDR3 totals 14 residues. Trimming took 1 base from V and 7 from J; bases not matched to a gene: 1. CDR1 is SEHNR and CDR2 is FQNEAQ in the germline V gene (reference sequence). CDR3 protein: CASSLVLAGNEQFF. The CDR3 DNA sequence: TGTGCCAGCAGCTTAGTACTAGCGGGGAATGAGCAGTTCTTC.

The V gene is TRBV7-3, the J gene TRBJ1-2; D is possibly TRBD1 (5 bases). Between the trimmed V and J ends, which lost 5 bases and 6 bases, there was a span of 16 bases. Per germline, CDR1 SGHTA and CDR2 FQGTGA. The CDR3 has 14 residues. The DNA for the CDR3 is TGTGCCAGCAGCCCTGGGGGAGGGAGGGATGGCTACACCTTC. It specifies CASSPGGGRDGYTF. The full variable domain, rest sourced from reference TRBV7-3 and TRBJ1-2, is GAGVSQTPSNKVTEKGKYVELRCDPISGHTALYWYRQSLGQGPEFLIYFQGTGAADDSGLPNDRFFAVRPEGSVSTLKIQRTERGDSAVYLCASSPGGGRDGYTFGSGTRLTVV.